This T cell receptor (beta chain) came from a study of T cells in Graves' hyperthyroidism and ophthalmopathy. First hyperthyroidism diagnosis is when the blood sample was obtained, before any ophthalmopathy symptoms. Germline-derived CDR1 and CDR2 are SGHDN and FVKESK. There are 11 residues in the CDR3. V was shortened by 1 base and J by 5 bases, with 3 bases between the two germline ends. Findings of the study overall: Model output signaled ophthalmopathy a median roughly 6 months ahead of onset.

RNA transcripts gave rise to amplified TCR beta CDR3 regions. Initially, a first-round RT-PCR of the TCR CDR3 employed the HTBI primer set. One entry per CDR3 protein results from TCRdb running MiXCR on the multiplex PCR reads. The sample lists approximately 270,000 distinct CDR3 sequences, roughly 14% seen once, with roughly 14% in the top ten. This clonotype appeared a few times. Its antigen is currently unknown. This sequence joins TRBV14 and TRBJ2-7; D unresolved. This receptor was identified in a woman aged 40 to 50 with Graves' hyperthyroidism that later progressed to Graves' ophthalmopathy. The sample comprised blood. The CDR3 DNA sequence: TGTGCCAGCAGCCAAGGGCACGAGCAGTACTTC. Its translation: CASSQGHEQYF.